The rows below give T cell receptor beta chains drawn from one sample of a study of cytomegalovirus exposure and HLA in healthy donors. Clones were read by immunoSEQ multiplex PCR, and TCRdb kept only the in-frame ones, dropping some. The sample carries about 180,000 clones, roughly 78% recorded once. The sequenced material came from PBMCs. The receptors were sampled from a middle-aged woman in good health and CMV-seronegative. Each CDR3 is given with its conserved first and last residue. The D gene is left open where the match is weak.

cdr3_nt cdr3_aa j_call d_call v_call
TGTGCCAGCAGGGACCGGGGACAGCCGGATAATTCACCCCTCCACTTT CASRDRGQPDNSPLHF TRBJ1-6 TRBD1 TRBV25-1
TGTGCCAGCAGCTACCGACAGGGGGCGGGGTTAGTGCAGTACTTC CASSYRQGAGLVQYF TRBJ2-7 TRBD1 TRBV5-6
TGTGCCAGCAGCTTATACGGGGGTAGTAATGAGCAGTTCTTC CASSLYGGSNEQFF TRBJ2-1 - TRBV7-2
TGCGCCAGCAGCCGGCAGGGGGCGCGAAGTACAGATACGCAGTATTTT CASSRQGARSTDTQYF TRBJ2-3 TRBD1 TRBV4-1
TGTGCCAGCTTCGACCCTCGACAGACCCACATTGAAGCTTTCTTT CASFDPRQTHIEAFF TRBJ1-1 - TRBV2
TGTGCCAGCACGGAACAGGGGGCTATTTCCTACGAGCAGTACTTC CASTEQGAISYEQYF TRBJ2-7 TRBD1 TRBV7-2
TGTGCCAGCAGTCCTACTGGGGGCGAGGTCCATGAGCAGTTCTTC CASSPTGGEVHEQFF TRBJ2-1 - TRBV6-5
TGTGCCAGCAGTCTGTACGCAGGGACAGCGAATTCACCCCTCCACTTT CASSLYAGTANSPLHF TRBJ1-6 TRBD1 TRBV27
TGCAGCGTTGGCGACAGGGGTCCAGTTTACGAGCAGTACTTC CSVGDRGPVYEQYF TRBJ2-7 TRBD1 TRBV29-1
TGTGCCAGCACGGGGGGGGCCCTGGTGGAGCAGTACTTC CASTGGALVEQYF TRBJ2-7 TRBD2 TRBV2
TGTGCCAGCAGCCATTCAAACTATGGCTACACCTTC CASSHSNYGYTF TRBJ1-2 - TRBV14
TGTGCCAGCAGTGAATTGGAGACAGGGGGTTACGAGCAGTACTTC CASSELETGGYEQYF TRBJ2-7 TRBD1 TRBV28
TGTGCCAGCAGCTTAGTGACGGGTCGGAATGAAAAACTGTTTTTT CASSLVTGRNEKLFF TRBJ1-4 - TRBV7-9
TGTGCCAGCAGAAAATCGCAGGGGACCGGGGAGCTGTTTTTT CASRKSQGTGELFF TRBJ2-2 - TRBV7-6
TGTTCCAGCAGCTTACTGGACACTGACTTGTTTTTT CSSSLLDTDLFF TRBJ1-4 - TRBV7-9
TGTGCCAGCAGCCTCGGGGGGGACTACGAGCAGTACTTC CASSLGGDYEQYF TRBJ2-7 TRBD2 TRBV11-3